Below, one T cell receptor (beta chain) is given with its context. The target antigen is unknown. The source of the sample is a study of identical twins. Trimming cost V 4 bases and J 8 bases, with 17 bases left between them. The CDR3 runs to 14 residues. In germline, CDR1 is LGHDT, CDR2 YNNKEL (reference sequence). Overall study findings and caveats: Twin-shared out-of-frame alpha sequences were enriched for low generation probability. Less excess twin sharing appeared in beta out-of-frame sequences.

TCRdb reprocessed the 5' RACE reads with MiXCR, giving one entry per CDR3 protein. This sample yields about 810,000 distinct CDR3 sequences, of which approximately 13% are seen a single time; around 1.5% belongs to the top ten. This same sample was also part of a study on yellow fever vaccine responses in identical twins.

J is TRBJ1-1 and V is TRBV3-1, with a weak D call TRBD1 (5 bases). This clonotype was obtained from a woman aged 18-35 years in good health. Sequences were obtained from PBMCs. The CDR3 sequence is CASSPVTDRGEAFF. CDR3 DNA sequence: TGTGCCAGCAGCCCAGTAACAGACAGAGGAGAAGCTTTCTTT.